A single sample is the source of the 22 T cell receptor beta chains below, sequenced in a study of shared clonotypes between healthy human individuals. TCRdb's table, derived via immunoSEQ multiplex PCR, lists solely in-frame clones and lacks some. This repertoire shows roughly 480,000 clones, around 80% found once; its top ten account for 12%. Sequencing was carried out using PBMCs. The source of these receptors is a woman between 35 and 50 years old in good health. Some clones in this sample may be carry-over from other donors' samples.

The chain joins TRBV4-3 to TRBJ1-1; 8 positions agree with TRBD1. In germline, CDR1 is LGHNA, CDR2 YSLEER. V lost 2 bases to trimming and J lost 5 bases; unmatched junction nucleotides: 13. The CDR3 totals 17 residues. The CDR3 region has the DNA TGCGCCAGCAGCCAACAAGTGGGGGCGCAGGGGGCTACTGAAGCTTTCTTT. This codes for CASSQQVGAQGATEAFF.

Comments on this clone: A far larger clone is one base from this, pointing to a likely read error. The same CDR3 arises from other DNA sequences in this sample as well. The chain carries TRBV5-6 and TRBJ2-7; D gene uncertain. This CDR3 has 12 amino acids. The V and J ends lost 1 base and 3 bases respectively, with 5 bases between them. Germline V CDR1 and CDR2: SGHDT, YYEEEE. The CDR3 region is CASSLRSYEQYF. DNA of the CDR3: TGTGCCAGCAGCTTGCGGAGCTACGAGCAGTACTTC.

The V and J genes are TRBV4-1 and TRBJ2-7, with no clear D. The V and J ends lost 1 base and 2 bases respectively, with 9 bases between them. Germline CDR1 MGHRA, CDR2 YSYEKL. This CDR3 contains 14 residues. The CDR3 nucleotides read TGCGCCAGCAGCCAAGTGACTGCCACCTACGAGCAGTACTTC. Protein sequence: CASSQVTATYEQYF.

This clone was recorded a few times. This chain connects TRBV7-9 to TRBJ1-1; 11 bases are a match to TRBD1. V shed 7 bases and J 8 bases; nucleotides not matched to a gene: 12. The CDR3 contains 15 residues. Germline CDR1 and CDR2: SEHNR and FQNEAQ (reference sequence). CDR3 amino acids: CASTQGQGAPREAFF. The CDR3 DNA follows: TGTGCCAGCACCCAAGGACAGGGGGCCCCCCGGGAAGCTTTCTTT.

CDR3 DNA sequence: TGTGCCATCAGTGACGGAGATCAGCCCCAGCATTTT. The encoded protein is CAISDGDQPQHF. This rearrangement joins TRBV10-3 to TRBJ1-5; D ambiguous. V lost 3 bases to trimming and J lost 5 bases, with 5 bases between them. Germline V gene data show CDR1 as ENHRY and CDR2 as SYGVKD. The CDR3 totals 12 residues.

The chain employs TRBV4-2 and TRBJ2-1; possibly TRBD1 or TRBD2 for D (5 bases each). V lost 0 bases and J 7 bases, leaving 10 bases between the germline ends. Germline CDR1 and CDR2: LGHNA and YNFKEQ. This CDR3 comprises 14 residues. CDR3 in amino acids: CASSQDRDLNEQFF. The CDR3 DNA follows: TGTGCCAGCAGCCAAGATCGGGACCTGAATGAGCAGTTCTTC.

The J gene is TRBJ2-1, the V gene TRBV19, with 14 bases matching TRBD2. The CDR3 runs 14 residues. Germline V gives CDR1 LNHDA, CDR2 SQIVND (reference sequence). Losses at the gene ends were 6 bases for V and 15 bases for J; bases not matched to a gene: 10. CDR3 nucleotide sequence: TGTGCCAGTAGCCTTGGGACTAGCGGGAGTGGTCGGTTCTTC. This translates into CASSLGTSGSGRFF.

The chain is built from TRBV7-9 and TRBJ2-5; possible D gene TRBD2, 7 bases. Per germline, CDR1 SEHNR and CDR2 FQNEAQ (reference sequence). This CDR3 spans 15 amino acids. The germline V and J ends were trimmed by 1 base and 0 bases, with 9 bases remaining between them. CDR3 sequence: CASSLEGGNQETQYF. The CDR3 coding sequence is TGTGCCAGCAGCTTAGAGGGGGGGAACCAAGAGACCCAGTACTTC.

The chain combines TRBV7-9 with TRBJ2-3; possibly TRBD1 for D (5 bases). Trimming shortened V by 5 bases and J by 4 bases, and 16 bases separated the two germline ends. This CDR3 region has 15 residues. Germline values: CDR1 SEHNR, CDR2 FQNEAQ (reference sequence). CDR3 residues: CASSPRGNGADTQYF. The CDR3 nucleotides read TGTGCCAGCAGCCCTAGGGGCAATGGCGCAGATACGCAGTATTTT.

The chain couples TRBV4-2 to TRBJ1-1, with D tentatively TRBD1 (5 bases). Germline V gene data show CDR1 as LGHNA and CDR2 as YNFKEQ. The CDR3 extends over 16 amino acids. Deletions cut 1 base from V and 3 bases from J, with 15 bases between. The CDR3: CASSQGNGGRDTEAFF. In DNA, the CDR3 is TGTGCCAGCAGCCAAGGAAATGGGGGGAGGGACACTGAAGCTTTCTTT.

The gene calls are TRBV5-1 and TRBJ2-5, with D possibly matching TRBD2 (5 bases). The ends were cut back, 0 bases at V and 2 bases at J, with 17 bases in the middle. Germline V gene lookup returns CDR1 SGHRS and CDR2 YFSETQ. The CDR3 contains 17 residues. The chain's CDR3 is CASSLGLNFGGQETQYF. As DNA, the CDR3 is TGCGCCAGCAGCTTGGGCCTAAACTTCGGAGGACAAGAGACCCAGTACTTC.

The V and J genes are TRBV5-1 and TRBJ2-5, with D hard to call. The CDR3 has 15 amino acids. CDR1 is SGHRS and CDR2 is YFSETQ in the germline V gene. The germline V and J ends were trimmed by 2 bases and 2 bases, with 13 bases remaining between them. CDR3 loop: CASSFQAATQETQYF. The CDR3 DNA reads TGCGCCAGCAGCTTCCAGGCGGCTACTCAAGAGACCCAGTACTTC.

The rearrangement links TRBV6-6 to TRBJ1-3; no clear D. V was cut by 5 bases and J by 1 base, with 15 bases left in between. The CDR3 consists of 16 residues. In germline, CDR1 is MNHNY, CDR2 SVGAGI (reference sequence). The CDR3 spells CASSQERAPSGNTIYF. The CDR3 DNA follows: TGTGCCAGCAGTCAGGAGAGGGCTCCTTCTGGAAACACCATATATTTT.

The CDR3 DNA is TGTGCCAGCAGCGCGGCGCGACGGTACAATGAGCAGTTCTTC. Translating gives CASSAARRYNEQFF. V usage is TRBV7-9 and J usage is TRBJ2-1; D gene unclear. The CDR3 runs to 14 residues. Per germline, CDR1 SEHNR and CDR2 FQNEAQ (reference sequence). The V end lost 5 bases, the J end lost 4 bases, and 12 bases lay between the germline ends. The whole variable domain, remainder taken from reference TRBV7-9 and TRBJ2-1, is DTGVSQNPRHKITKRGQNVTFRCDPISEHNRLYWYRQTLGQGPEFLTYFQNEAQLEKSRLLSDRFSAERPKGSFSTLEIQRTEQGDSAMYLCASSAARRYNEQFFGPGTRLTVL.

The chain couples TRBV5-1 to TRBJ2-2; D is ambiguous. Germline CDR1 reads SGHRS; CDR2 reads YFSETQ. The CDR3 extends over 14 amino acids. Between the trimmed V and J ends, which lost 7 bases and 2 bases, there was a span of 12 bases. The CDR3 DNA is TGCGCCAGCTCTAGGGAACCAAACACCGGGGAGCTGTTTTTT. Translation: CASSREPNTGELFF.

V usage is TRBV14 and J usage is TRBJ1-2; maybe TRBD1 (6 bases). Per germline, CDR1 SGHDN and CDR2 FVKESK. V was cut by 1 base and J by 8 bases, with 23 bases left in between. CDR3 size: 17 residues. The CDR3 DNA reads TGTGCCAGCAGCCAAGGGGTAGCTGGGACACTCCTTGGGGGCTACACCTTC. This encodes CASSQGVAGTLLGGYTF.

For this clone: A much larger clone differs from this one at a single base, so this may be a read error. Because it lacks the conserved phenylalanine or tryptophan at the end, this CDR3 is likely a read error. The chain carries TRBV5-1 and TRBJ2-3, with 12 bases matching TRBD1. The CDR3 spans 17 residues. CDR1 is SGHRS and CDR2 is YFSETQ in the germline V gene. Trimming at V came to 2 bases and at J to 2 bases, leaving 6 bases not matched to a gene. The CDR3 region is CASSFRGQGADTDTQYL. The CDR3 nucleotides read TGCGCCAGCAGCTTTCGGGGACAGGGGGCTGACACAGATACGCAGTATCTT.

This clone was found many times. V is TRBV15 and J is TRBJ1-1; D is undetermined. V gave up 3 bases and J gave up 0 bases, with 11 bases separating them. The CDR3 sequence is 15 residues long. CDR1 is LNHNV and CDR2 is YYDKDF in the germline V gene (reference sequence). The CDR3 nucleotides are TGTGCCACCAGCAGCGGTTGGCCTATGAACACTGAAGCTTTCTTT. It yields the protein CATSSGWPMNTEAFF.

This clone has just a few counts. V is TRBV7-8 and J is TRBJ2-1; D tentatively reads TRBD1 or TRBD2 (5 bases each). The CDR3 has 18 amino acids. Germline CDR1 SGHVS, CDR2 FQNEAQ. Between the trimmed V and J ends, which lost 3 bases and 0 bases, there was a span of 18 bases. Here the CDR3 DNA reads TGTGCCAGCAGCTTCGGAACATATCGGGGCAACTCCTACAATGAGCAGTTCTTC. Translated: CASSFGTYRGNSYNEQFF.

The count of this clone is one. A read error may account for a junction end that differs from germline. The chain joins TRBV4-2 to TRBJ2-1, with D uncertain. Germline-derived CDR1 and CDR2 are LGHNA and YNFKEQ. The CDR3 is made up of 12 amino acids. The CDR3 DNA follows: TGTGCCAGCAGCCAAGGTCCACCTTTTAAAATCTTC. The encoded protein is CASSQGPPFKIF.

The chain couples TRBV28 to TRBJ2-7, with D maybe TRBD1 (6 bases). The V end was cut by 6 bases, the J end by 4 bases, with 16 bases between. CDR1 is MDHEN and CDR2 is SYDVKM in the germline V gene. There are 14 residues in the CDR3. The CDR3 bases are TGTGCCAGCAGCCCCCACAGGGTAACGTACGAGCAGTACTTC. As protein: CASSPHRVTYEQYF.

The chain combines TRBV5-1 with TRBJ1-1; D possibly corresponds to TRBD1 (6 bases). CDR1 SGHRS and CDR2 YFSETQ come from the germline V gene. The CDR3 has 15 amino acids. The V end was cut by 0 bases, the J end by 5 bases, with 14 bases between. The CDR3 loop is CASSLDPTGRTEAFF. CDR3 nucleotide sequence: TGCGCCAGCAGCTTGGACCCTACAGGGAGGACTGAAGCTTTCTTT.